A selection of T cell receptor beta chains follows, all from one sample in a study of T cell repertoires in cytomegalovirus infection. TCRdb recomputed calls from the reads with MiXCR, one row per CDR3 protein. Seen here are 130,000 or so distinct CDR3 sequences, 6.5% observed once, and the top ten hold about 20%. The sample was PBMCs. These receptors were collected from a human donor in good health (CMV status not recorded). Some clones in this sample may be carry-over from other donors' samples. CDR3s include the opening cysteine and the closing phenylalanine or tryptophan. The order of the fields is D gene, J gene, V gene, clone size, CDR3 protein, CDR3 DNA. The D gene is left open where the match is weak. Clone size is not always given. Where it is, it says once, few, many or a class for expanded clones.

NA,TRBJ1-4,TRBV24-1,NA,CATSDPPEKLFF,TGTGCCACCAGTGATCCCCCGGAAAAACTGTTTTTT
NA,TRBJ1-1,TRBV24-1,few,CATSDGWEAFF,TGTGCCACCAGTGATGGCTGGGAAGCTTTCTTT
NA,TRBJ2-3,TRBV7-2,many,CASSLFLVEGKGFADTQYF,TGTGCCAGCAGCTTATTTTTGGTGGAGGGGAAGGGGTTTGCAGATACGCAGTATTTT
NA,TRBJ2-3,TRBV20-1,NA,CSATGSTGLDTQYF,TGCAGTGCTACGGGCAGTACTGGGCTAGATACGCAGTATTTT
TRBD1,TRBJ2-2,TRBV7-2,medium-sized,CASSPRQGGLGELFF,TGTGCCAGCAGCCCCAGACAGGGGGGATTGGGGGAGCTGTTTTTT
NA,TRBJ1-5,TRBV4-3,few,CASSQVFGKDQPQHF,TGCGCCAGCAGCCAAGTATTCGGGAAGGATCAGCCCCAGCATTTT
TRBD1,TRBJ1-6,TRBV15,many,CATSRDHPLQGNRSPLHF,TGTGCCACCAGCAGAGATCACCCCCTACAGGGGAATCGATCACCCCTCCACTTT
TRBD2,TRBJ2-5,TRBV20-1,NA,CSAPNRLAELGTQYF,TGCAGTGCTCCGAACCGCCTAGCGGAATTGGGGACCCAGTACTTC
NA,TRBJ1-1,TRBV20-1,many,CSARPHRALEAFF,TGCAGTGCTAGGCCACACCGGGCGCTTGAAGCTTTCTTT
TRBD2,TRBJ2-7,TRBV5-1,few,CASSLETSGARSSYEQYF,TGCGCCAGCAGCTTGGAAACTAGCGGGGCCCGAAGCTCCTACGAGCAGTACTTC
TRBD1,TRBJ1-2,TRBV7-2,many,CASSPPGQRGGYTF,TGTGCCAGCAGCCCTCCGGGACAGCGAGGGGGCTACACCTTC
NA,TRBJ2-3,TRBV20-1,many,CSAQNTDTQYF,TGCAGTGCCCAAAACACAGATACGCAGTATTTT
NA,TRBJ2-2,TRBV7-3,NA,CASSLTVPWQGGTGELFF,TGTGCCAGCAGCTTAACGGTCCCCTGGCAGGGGGGCACCGGGGAGCTGTTTTTT
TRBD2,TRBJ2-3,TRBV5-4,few,CASRLAGGRDTQYF,TGTGCCAGCAGACTAGCGGGGGGGCGAGATACGCAGTATTTT
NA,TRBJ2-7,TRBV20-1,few,CSARGQSYEQYF,TGCAGTGCTAGAGGACAGTCCTACGAGCAGTACTTC
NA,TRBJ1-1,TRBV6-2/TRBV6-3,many,CASSYSIMSGSAEAFF,TGTGCCAGCAGTTACTCGATAATGTCGGGGAGCGCTGAAGCTTTCTTT
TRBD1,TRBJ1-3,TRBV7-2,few,CASSTGTGPFSGNTIYF,TGTGCCAGCAGCACCGGGACAGGGCCTTTCTCTGGAAACACCATATATTTT
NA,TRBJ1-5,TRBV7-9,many,CASSPDSREEPQHF,TGTGCCAGCAGTCCGGACAGCCGAGAGGAGCCCCAGCATTTT